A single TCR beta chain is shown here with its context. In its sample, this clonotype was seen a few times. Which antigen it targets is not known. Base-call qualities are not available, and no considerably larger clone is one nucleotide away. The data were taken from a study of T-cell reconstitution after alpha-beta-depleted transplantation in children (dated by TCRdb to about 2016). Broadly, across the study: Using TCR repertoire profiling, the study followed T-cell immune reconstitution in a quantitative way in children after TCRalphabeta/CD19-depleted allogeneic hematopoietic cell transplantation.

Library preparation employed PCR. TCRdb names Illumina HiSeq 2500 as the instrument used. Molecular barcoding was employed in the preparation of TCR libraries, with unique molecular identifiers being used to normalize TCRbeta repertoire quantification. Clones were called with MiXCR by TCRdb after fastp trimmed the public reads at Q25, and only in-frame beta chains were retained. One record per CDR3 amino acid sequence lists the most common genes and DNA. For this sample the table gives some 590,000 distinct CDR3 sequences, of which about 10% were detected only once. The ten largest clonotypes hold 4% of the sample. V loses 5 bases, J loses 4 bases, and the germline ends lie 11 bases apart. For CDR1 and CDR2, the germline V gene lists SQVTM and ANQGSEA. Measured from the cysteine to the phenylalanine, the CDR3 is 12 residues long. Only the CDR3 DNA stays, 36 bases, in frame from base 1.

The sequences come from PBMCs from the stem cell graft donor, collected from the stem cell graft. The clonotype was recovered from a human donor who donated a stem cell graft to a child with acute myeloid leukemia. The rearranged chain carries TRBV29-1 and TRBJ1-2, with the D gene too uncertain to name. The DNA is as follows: TGCAGCGTTCTTGCAACCACCTATGGCTACACCTTC. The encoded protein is CSVLATTYGYTF.